This entry concerns a single TCR beta chain. This clone was observed once. The antigen it recognizes is unknown. Nothing much larger sits one base from this clone, and base qualities are not available. This specimen belongs to a study of cytomegalovirus exposure and HLA in healthy donors (dated by TCRdb to the late 2010s). For the wider study: According to a later analysis, one platform produced both the 110 or so validation repertoires and the 670 or so repertoires of the first cohort. To predict cytomegalovirus infection status, the study brought together high-throughput TCR immunosequencing, statistical association of individual TCRs with disease status, and machine learning. Besides the first cohort of roughly 640 subjects, a separate validation cohort made up of roughly 120 different subjects was used. The study was designed to test whether signatures of past pathogen exposure could be identified by cataloging public T cell receptors. Results and caveats for the whole study, not just this receptor: The classifier was reported to diagnose cytomegalovirus status with high specificity and sensitivity in both the original and validation cohorts. It was suggested by the authors that the approach could potentially be generalized to other disease states and immunological phenotypes. The study listed 164 TCR beta chains as associated with cytomegalovirus. All 120 or so repertoires were used to score co-occurrence in the validation cohort in a later analysis, because that analysis had no HLA typing for the cohort. In a later analysis, TCRs clustered in the first cohort were found to also tend to co-occur in the 120 or so validation repertoires, with approximately 95% of cluster scores above 0. While some public TCRs were present in many individuals, most TCR sequences turned up only very rarely across donors. In vitro tests confirmed that three of the cytomegalovirus-associated TCR beta chains recognize cytomegalovirus antigens.

Deletion took 4 bases off V and 1 base off J, with a span of 8 bases between the germline ends. The germline V gene yields MDHEN for CDR1 and SYDVKM for CDR2. Taken from cysteine to phenylalanine, the CDR3 has 14 residues. Kept here is only the CDR3 DNA, which spans 42 bases and is read in frame from base 1. The donors belonged to the validation cohort of around 120 subjects, which was separate from the approximately 700-subject first cohort. Library preparation used the immunoSEQ multiplex PCR assay. Per the authors' processing: A statistical classification framework was built for diagnosing cytomegalovirus status from the catalog of TCR beta chain sequences. Sourced from immuneACCESS, this table was stored by TCRdb with only in-frame sequences that have V and J called. A share of the clones is absent; for the studies checked, an unresolved V gene accounts for under half, and the remainder has no known explanation. V and J calls and clone size are given by that table; D and trimming were obtained from the DNA. Counted in this sample were 130,000 or so clones; nearly 90% of them appeared once. Jointly, the top ten make up 3% to 4% of the sample.

Recombination joined TRBV28 with TRBJ1-5; possibly the D gene is TRBD1, per 5 matching bases. The sequence derives from a man aged 30 to 45 in good health and CMV-seronegative. The sequenced sample was PBMCs. The CDR3 region has the sequence CASSSPGSNQPQHF. The nucleotide sequence reads TGTGCCAGCAGTTCACCAGGGAGCAATCAGCCCCAGCATTTT.